In its sample, the clone carrying this TCR beta chain was seen once. These data come from a study of control samples from healthy donors and cancer patients. The protocol was immunoSEQ multiplex PCR, while the TCRdb copy is restricted to in-frame clones and leaves out a portion. The sample has approximately 70,000 clones; over 80% are singletons. The CDR3 runs to 15 residues. Germline V gene sequence: CDR1 MNHEY, CDR2 SMNVEV (reference sequence). The V end lost 4 bases, the J end lost 0 bases, and 12 bases lay between the germline ends. The rearrangement links TRBV27 to TRBJ1-2, with D maybe TRBD1 (6 bases). Sequencing was carried out using blood. The sequence was obtained from a man in his 60s in good health. Here the CDR3 reads CASSSGTTANYGYTF. Here the CDR3 DNA reads TGTGCCAGCAGTTCCGGGACAACTGCTAACTATGGCTACACCTTC.